A selection of T cell receptor beta chains follows, all from one sample in a study of blood T cell repertoires in COVID-19. TCRdb's table, derived via immunoSEQ multiplex PCR, lists solely in-frame clones and lacks some. The sample lists some 390,000 clones, over 85% occurring once. Specimen: PBMCs or T cells enriched from blood (not recorded which). The receptors shown here come from a woman aged 25-40 years who had recovered from COVID-19. Both conserved end residues are part of each CDR3. The D gene is left open where the match is weak. Rows may omit the clone size; those that give it use once, few, many or a size class.

TRBD2	TRBJ2-1	TRBV2	-	TGTGCCAGCAAGGCTAGCGGGAGCTCCTACAATGAGCAGTTCTTC	CASKASGSSYNEQFF
-	TRBJ2-7	TRBV11-2	-	TGTGCCAGCAGCTTGGAGACCAGGGTGGGCGAGCAGTACTTC	CASSLETRVGEQYF
TRBD1	TRBJ1-2	TRBV27	few	TGTGCCAGCAGATCACGGGGAAGGACAGGGAATGGCTACACCTTC	CASRSRGRTGNGYTF
-	TRBJ1-2	TRBV29-1	-	TGCAGCGTTGACATCAACTATGGCTACACCTTC	CSVDINYGYTF
-	TRBJ1-5	TRBV4-2	once	TGTGCCAGCAGCCAAGTGACTGGCCAGCCCCAGCATTTT	CASSQVTGQPQHF
-	TRBJ1-5	TRBV6-2/TRBV6-3	-	TGTGCCAGCAGCCTCGACAGTATCAATCAGCCCCAGCATTTT	CASSLDSINQPQHF
-	TRBJ1-1	TRBV28	-	TGTGCCAGCAGTTTGGGGAGCGAGACTGAAGCTTTCTTT	CASSLGSETEAFF
-	TRBJ2-7	TRBV19	-	TGTGCCAGTAGTACGAGGGCTGGCGAGCAGTACTTC	CASSTRAGEQYF
-	TRBJ1-1	TRBV30	-	TGTGCCGCCTCAAGGGGGATGAACACTGAAGCTTTCTTT	CAASRGMNTEAFF
TRBD2	TRBJ2-1	TRBV6-6	-	TGTGCCAGCAGTCTTCATAGCGGGAAATCCAAAAACAATGAGCAGTTCTTC	CASSLHSGKSKNNEQFF
-	TRBJ1-1	TRBV5-1	-	TGCGCCAGCAGCTTGTTACAGGAGGGTAACACTGAAGCTTTCTTT	CASSLLQEGNTEAFF
-	TRBJ1-1	TRBV27	-	TGTGCCAGCAGTTTTACGAGTCGGAACACTGAAGCTTTCTTT	CASSFTSRNTEAFF
-	TRBJ1-2	TRBV4-1	-	TGCGCCAGCAGCCAAGATTGGAGAACAGGGAGAGGAGGCTACACCTTC	CASSQDWRTGRGGYTF
TRBD2	TRBJ2-1	TRBV2	-	TGTGCCAGCAGTGAATGGCTAGCGGGCACCTTGGGCAATGAGCAGTTCTTC	CASSEWLAGTLGNEQFF
-	TRBJ2-1	TRBV27	-	TGTGCCAGCAGTTTGGGCGGACTACTCCCAAATGAGCAGTTCTTC	CASSLGGLLPNEQFF
-	TRBJ2-7	TRBV2	-	TGTGCCAGCAGTGATGAGGGGACACCCAAGTACTTC	CASSDEGTPKYF
-	TRBJ1-2	TRBV6-5	-	TGTGCCAGTGGACCCTACAGGGTGAGCGATGGCTACACCTTC	CASGPYRVSDGYTF
TRBD2	TRBJ2-7	TRBV6-5	-	TGTGCCAGCAGCCGCGGGACTAGCGGGGACCCCAAGCAGTACTTC	CASSRGTSGDPKQYF